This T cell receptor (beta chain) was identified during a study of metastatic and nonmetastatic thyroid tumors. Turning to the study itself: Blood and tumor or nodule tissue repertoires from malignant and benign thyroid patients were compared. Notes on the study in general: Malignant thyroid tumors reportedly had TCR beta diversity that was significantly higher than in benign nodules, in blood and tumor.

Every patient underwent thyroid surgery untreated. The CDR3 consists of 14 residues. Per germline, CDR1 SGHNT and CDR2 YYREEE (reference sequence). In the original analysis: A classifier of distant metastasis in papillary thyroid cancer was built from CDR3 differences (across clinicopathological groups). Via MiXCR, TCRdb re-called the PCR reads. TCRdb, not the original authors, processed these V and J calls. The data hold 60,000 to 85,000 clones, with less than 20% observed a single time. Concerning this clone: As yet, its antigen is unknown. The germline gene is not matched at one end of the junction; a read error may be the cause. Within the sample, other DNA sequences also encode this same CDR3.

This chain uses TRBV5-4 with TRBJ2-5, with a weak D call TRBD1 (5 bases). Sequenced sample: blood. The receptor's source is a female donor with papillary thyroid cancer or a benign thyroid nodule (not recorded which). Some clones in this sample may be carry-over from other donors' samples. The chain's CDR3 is CASSFDSRQETQYF. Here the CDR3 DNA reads TGTGCCAGCAGCTTCGACAGCCGGCAAGAGACACAGTACTTC.